This record looks at one TCR beta chain sequence and its context. What it binds is unknown. This sample was taken from a study of cytomegalovirus exposure and HLA in healthy donors. About the study: Genotyping showed 81% of over 350 donors falling in the Caucasian-associated ancestry cluster. Points from the study as a whole: In an earlier analysis, about 87% or about 30%: the productive usage of most TCR beta V segments. The Asian-associated ancestry cluster reportedly had fewer N-insertions than the approximately 670-donor mean in a later analysis.

Trimming stripped 3 bases from V and 8 bases from J, with 12 bases between. Germline values: CDR1 SGHKS, CDR2 YYEKEE (reference sequence). The CDR3 is made up of 13 amino acids. A multiplex PCR was run with 60 Vbeta primers and 13 Jbeta primers. Data came from immunoSEQ multiplex PCR; TCRdb stores just in-frame clones and leaves some out. This sample has roughly 160,000 clones, with 80% to 90% found just once. The sequenced sample consisted of PBMCs. The V and J genes are TRBV5-5 and TRBJ2-1; TRBD2 might be the D (5 bases). This receptor was obtained from a woman aged 25 to 39 in good health and CMV-seropositive. The CDR3 reads CASSSSFGDEQFF. The CDR3 DNA follows: TGTGCCAGCAGCTCGAGCTTCGGGGATGAGCAGTTCTTC.